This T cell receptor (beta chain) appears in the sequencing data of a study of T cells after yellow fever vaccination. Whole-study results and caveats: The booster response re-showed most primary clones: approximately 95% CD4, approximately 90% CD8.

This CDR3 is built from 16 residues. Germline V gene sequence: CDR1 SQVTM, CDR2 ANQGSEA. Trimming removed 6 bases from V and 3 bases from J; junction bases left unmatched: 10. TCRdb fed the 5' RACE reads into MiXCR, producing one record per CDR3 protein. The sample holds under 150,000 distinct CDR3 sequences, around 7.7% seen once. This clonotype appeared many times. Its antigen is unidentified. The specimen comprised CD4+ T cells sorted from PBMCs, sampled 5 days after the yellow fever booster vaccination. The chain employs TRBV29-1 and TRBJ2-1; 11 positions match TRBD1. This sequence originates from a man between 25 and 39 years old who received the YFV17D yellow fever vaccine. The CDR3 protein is CSVYPSDRGRYNEQFF. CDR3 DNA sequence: TGCAGCGTCTACCCATCGGACAGGGGGCGCTACAATGAGCAGTTCTTC.